This TCR beta chain was retrieved from a study of Ad26.COV2.S vaccination and SARS-CoV-2 variants. This clone has a handful of counts. Its cognate antigen is unknown. Study-level findings and limits: Recipients given vaccine exceeded placebo recipients in spike-specific TCR breadth. Vaccine recipients and placebo recipients showed similar non-spike TCR breadth.

Trimming shortened V by 5 bases and J by 6 bases, and 13 bases separated the two germline ends. The CDR3 has 14 residues. CDR1 is SEHNR, CDR2 FQNEAQ, per germline (reference sequence). This table comes from immunoSEQ multiplex PCR, and its TCRdb copy is limited to in-frame clones, with some not included. Seen here are 350,000 to 450,000 clones, around 93% observed once, and the top ten hold around 1.7%. The treatment here: around 19 received Ad26.COV2.S at low or high dose, single or two shots; about 5 received placebo; per-sample allocation not given. The samples were gathered on day 63 after the first injection of vaccine or placebo. Boston supplied an adult donor aged 18-55 years.

This TCR was recovered from a person aged 18-60 years who received the Ad26.COV2.S COVID-19 vaccine or a placebo. Sample: peripheral blood, taken in a trial of Ad26.COV2.S vaccine versus placebo. The chain couples TRBV7-9 to TRBJ1-4; tentatively, D is TRBD1 (6 bases). The CDR3 loop is CASSNRDTDEKLFF. Here the CDR3 DNA reads TGTGCCAGCAGCAACCGGGACACCGATGAAAAACTGTTTTTT.